This T cell receptor (beta chain) was sequenced in a study of shared clonotypes between healthy human individuals. TCRdb's table, derived via immunoSEQ multiplex PCR, lists solely in-frame clones and lacks some. The table shows roughly 2.4 million clones, with almost 96% occurring only once. The CDR3 has 16 amino acids. Looked up from germline, CDR1 is SNHLY and CDR2 is FYNNEI. The J segment lost 1 base and the V segment lost 6 bases, leaving 9 bases of the junction unmatched. This chain connects TRBV2 to TRBJ2-1, with 7 bases identical to TRBD2. The TCR sequence derives from a young man in good health. Sequenced: naive CD4+ T cells sorted from blood. Subset given: CD45RA+ positively selected. This chain's CDR3 is CASRGGTEGSYNEQFF. In nucleotides, the CDR3 is TGTGCCAGCAGGGGGGGGACCGAAGGATCCTACAATGAGCAGTTCTTC.